This record looks at one T cell receptor (beta chain) sequence and its context. Its antigen remains unidentified. The sample comes from a study of shared clonotypes between healthy human individuals. General observations from the study: Generation probabilities of non-shared clonotypes were lower (relative to those shared by all four donors). Naive subsets, compared against memory subsets, generally had larger estimated richness values.

As processed by the authors: Filtering differed since immunoSEQ provided only junctions, with no quality scores. This table comes from immunoSEQ multiplex PCR, and its TCRdb copy is limited to in-frame clones, with some not included. V and J calls and clone size are copied from that table; D and trimming were computed from the DNA. In the table there are around 2.5 million clones, under 95% of which are singletons. Germline CDR1 reads SGHTA; CDR2 reads FQGNSA. The length of the CDR3 is 16 residues. V was clipped by 5 bases and J by 3 bases; unmatched bases: 8. The donors, all of them Caucasian adults, lived in Nashville, Tennessee.

The source of this sequence is a man in his late teens or twenties in good health. Some clones in this sample may be carry-over from other donors' samples. The source material was naive CD4+ T cells from PBMCs. The subset is: CD45RA+ positively selected. The V gene is TRBV7-2, the J gene TRBJ2-7; TRBD2 matches at 12 bases. CDR3: CASSLTTSGSHYEQYF. CDR3 nucleotide sequence: TGTGCCAGCAGCCTAACGACTAGCGGGAGCCACTACGAGCAGTACTTC. Supplemented by reference TRBV7-2 and TRBJ2-7, the full variable domain reads GAGVSQSPSNKVTEKGKDVELRCDPISGHTALYWYRQSLGQGLEFLIYFQGNSAPDKSGLPSDRFSAERTGGSVSTLTIQRTQQEDSAVYLCASSLTTSGSHYEQYFGPGTRLTVT.